Listed below are T cell receptor beta chains from one sample, sequenced in a study of Ad26.COV2.S vaccination and SARS-CoV-2 variants. TCRdb keeps only in-frame clones here, not all; method: immunoSEQ multiplex PCR. The data show 400,000 to 500,000 clones, approximately 90% seen once. Sequencing used peripheral blood, obtained in a trial of Ad26.COV2.S vaccine versus placebo. The receptors derive from a person between 18 and 60 years old who received the Ad26.COV2.S COVID-19 vaccine or a placebo. Both conserved end residues are part of each CDR3. The D gene is left open where the match is weak. Only some rows state a clone size, as once, few, many or a class for expanded clones.

v_gene	abundance	d_gene	j_gene	CDR3aa	CDR3nt
TRBV19	.	.	TRBJ2-7	CASSRTVAYEQYF	TGTGCCAGTAGCAGGACAGTAGCTTACGAGCAGTACTTC
TRBV18	.	.	TRBJ2-4	CASSPPEALAKNIQYF	TGTGCCAGCTCACCACCGGAGGCCCTAGCCAAAAACATTCAGTACTTC
TRBV21-1	.	.	TRBJ2-5	CASSKRGTGKETQYF	TGTGCCAGCAGCAAAAGGGGGACAGGGAAAGAGACCCAGTACTTC
TRBV10-3	.	TRBD1	TRBJ1-2	CASRMGDRANYGYTF	TGTGCCAGCAGGATGGGGGACAGGGCTAACTATGGCTACACCTTC
TRBV6-1	once	.	TRBJ2-7	CASSENLPPPSYEQYF	TGTGCCAGCAGTGAAAACTTACCGCCACCCTCCTACGAGCAGTACTTC
TRBV2	.	TRBD2	TRBJ2-1	CASSSVASGGGLNEQFF	TGTGCCAGCAGTTCGGTGGCTAGCGGGGGGGGTCTGAATGAGCAGTTCTTC
TRBV9	.	.	TRBJ2-5	CASSVESGDQETQYF	TGTGCCAGCAGCGTAGAATCGGGGGACCAAGAGACCCAGTACTTC
TRBV7-9	.	.	TRBJ1-5	CASSLSADYSNQPQHF	TGTGCCAGCAGCTTAAGTGCGGATTATAGCAATCAGCCCCAGCATTTT
TRBV5-1	.	.	TRBJ2-2	CASSGGAETGELFF	TGCGCCAGCAGTGGGGGGGCTGAAACCGGGGAGCTGTTTTTT
TRBV28	once	.	TRBJ2-3	CASQRVFFTDTQYF	TGTGCCAGCCAGAGGGTTTTCTTCACAGATACGCAGTATTTT
TRBV5-1	.	.	TRBJ2-5	CASSLEGEETQYF	TGCGCCAGCAGCTTGGAGGGGGAAGAGACCCAGTACTTC
TRBV7-3	once	TRBD2	TRBJ2-1	CASSLSSLAGYEQFF	TGTGCCAGCAGCTTAAGCTCCCTAGCGGGGTATGAGCAGTTCTTC
TRBV11-1	.	.	TRBJ2-7	CASSPETVSYEQYF	TGTGCCAGCAGCCCTGAGACGGTCTCCTACGAGCAGTACTTC
TRBV19	.	.	TRBJ1-2	CASKLRRRAGQVSGYTF	TGTGCCAGTAAACTAAGGAGAAGGGCAGGGCAAGTTTCTGGCTACACCTTC
TRBV6-5	.	TRBD1	TRBJ1-3	CASYTGEAGNTIYF	TGTGCCTCCTACACAGGGGAGGCTGGAAACACCATATATTTT
TRBV28	.	.	TRBJ1-1	CASSWGGEAFF	TGTGCCAGCAGCTGGGGTGGTGAAGCTTTCTTT
TRBV28	.	.	TRBJ1-1	CASTVVWGNTEAFF	TGTGCCAGCACTGTGGTCTGGGGGAACACTGAAGCTTTCTTT
TRBV27	.	TRBD1	TRBJ1-6	CASSPAQGSYNSPLHF	TGTGCCAGCAGTCCGGCACAGGGGTCCTATAATTCACCCCTCCACTTT
TRBV5-4	.	.	TRBJ1-1	CASSRGGGIVMNTEAFF	TGTGCCAGCAGTCGCGGAGGGGGAATCGTTATGAACACTGAAGCTTTCTTT
TRBV7-8	.	.	TRBJ2-7	CASSLALTSSARSYEQYF	TGTGCCAGCAGCTTAGCGCTAACGTCTAGCGCCAGGTCCTACGAGCAGTACTTC
TRBV6-6	.	TRBD2	TRBJ2-7	CASSHPGGPYEQYF	TGTGCCAGCAGCCACCCGGGGGGGCCCTACGAGCAGTACTTC
TRBV29-1	few	.	TRBJ2-4	CSVEDYPPSIQYF	TGCAGCGTTGAAGATTACCCTCCGAGCATTCAGTACTTC
TRBV2	few	TRBD1	TRBJ2-5	CASSGQGGETQYF	TGTGCCAGCAGTGGACAGGGGGGAGAGACCCAGTACTTC
TRBV9	.	.	TRBJ2-3	CASSVGADTQYF	TGTGCCAGCAGCGTAGGAGCAGATACGCAGTATTTT
TRBV30	.	.	TRBJ2-2	CAWSVDYNTGELFF	TGTGCCTGGAGTGTGGATTATAACACCGGGGAGCTGTTTTTT
TRBV7-8	.	.	TRBJ1-2	CASSLASQTYGYTF	TGTGCCAGCAGCTTAGCGTCACAGACCTATGGCTACACCTTC
TRBV6-2/TRBV6-3	.	TRBD1	TRBJ2-7	CASSRDRERSYEQYF	TGTGCCAGCAGCCGGGACAGGGAACGTTCCTACGAGCAGTACTTC
TRBV27	.	.	TRBJ1-5	CASIPIDREQPQHF	TGTGCCAGCATCCCCATCGATAGGGAGCAGCCCCAGCATTTT
TRBV3-1/TRBV3-2	.	.	TRBJ1-2	CASSQSDLPNYGYTF	TGTGCCAGCAGCCAATCCGATTTACCAAACTATGGCTACACCTTC
TRBV4-3	few	TRBD1	TRBJ1-2	CASSKGTGASYGYTF	TGCGCCAGCAGCAAGGGGACAGGGGCATCCTATGGCTACACCTTC
TRBV18	.	.	TRBJ1-2	CASSPMPATSYGYTF	TGTGCCAGCTCACCAATGCCCGCCACCTCGTATGGCTACACCTTC
TRBV28	.	.	TRBJ1-2	CASSLQILDGYTF	TGTGCCAGCAGTCTTCAAATCCTAGATGGCTACACCTTC
TRBV6-5	.	TRBD1	TRBJ1-5	CASSPTGVNGPQHF	TGTGCCAGCAGCCCCACAGGGGTTAATGGGCCCCAGCATTTT
TRBV29-1	.	.	TRBJ2-7	CSAQGSYEQYF	TGCAGCGCACAGGGCAGCTACGAACAGTACTTC
TRBV4-3	.	.	TRBJ2-3	CASGEQGFADTQYF	TGCGCCAGCGGGGAACAGGGTTTCGCAGATACGCAGTATTTT